A selection of T cell receptor beta chains follows, all from one sample in a study of graft-versus-host responses after intestinal transplantation. Sequenced by immunoSEQ multiplex PCR; TCRdb stores in-frame clones only, minus some. The sample shows about 130,000 clones, about nine tenths of them seen only once. These receptors' targets are unknown. Source: unstimulated CD4+ T cells sorted from spleen or lymph node cells, taken before intestinal transplant. These receptors were collected from a human donor who received an intestinal transplant. Each CDR3 is given with its conserved first and last residue. Fields, in order: CDR3 protein, CDR3 DNA, CDR3 length, J gene, clone size, V gene, D gene. D genes are given only for firm matches. Clone size is stated in some rows and not others, as once, few, many or a class when expanded.

CDR3aa: CASRSGKWGSPLGNTIYF
CDR3nt: TGTGCCAGCAGATCCGGTAAATGGGGCAGCCCCCTTGGAAACACCATATATTTT
len: 18
j_gene: TRBJ1-3
abundance: NA
v_gene: TRBV27
d_gene: NA

CDR3aa: CASNRGGKMTGNTIYF
CDR3nt: TGTGCCAGCAACAGGGGGGGGAAAATGACTGGAAACACCATATATTTT
len: 16
j_gene: TRBJ1-3
abundance: NA
v_gene: TRBV11-2
d_gene: TRBD1

CDR3aa: CASSSRTGGFYGYTF
CDR3nt: TGTGCCAGCAGCTCCCGGACAGGGGGCTTCTATGGCTACACCTTC
len: 15
j_gene: TRBJ1-2
abundance: NA
v_gene: TRBV7-6
d_gene: TRBD1

CDR3aa: CASSQVGDNEQFF
CDR3nt: TGTGCCAGCAGCCAAGTGGGGGACAATGAGCAGTTCTTC
len: 13
j_gene: TRBJ2-1
abundance: NA
v_gene: TRBV4-2
d_gene: NA

CDR3aa: CASSRGTGLNNEKLFF
CDR3nt: TGCGCCAGCAGCCGTGGGACAGGGCTGAATAATGAAAAACTGTTTTTT
len: 16
j_gene: TRBJ1-4
abundance: NA
v_gene: TRBV4-3
d_gene: TRBD1

CDR3aa: CASSPRTSGTGTAKNIQYF
CDR3nt: TGTGCCAGCAGCCCGCGGACTAGCGGGACTGGGACAGCCAAAAACATTCAGTACTTC
len: 19
j_gene: TRBJ2-4
abundance: NA
v_gene: TRBV11-2
d_gene: TRBD2

CDR3aa: CASSWTSGIGTDTQYF
CDR3nt: TGTGCCAGTAGTTGGACTAGCGGGATCGGCACAGATACGCAGTATTTT
len: 16
j_gene: TRBJ2-3
abundance: few
v_gene: TRBV19
d_gene: TRBD2

CDR3aa: CAWSVRAEANQPQHF
CDR3nt: TGTGCCTGGAGTGTACGGGCAGAGGCAAATCAGCCCCAGCATTTT
len: 15
j_gene: TRBJ1-5
abundance: NA
v_gene: TRBV30
d_gene: NA

CDR3aa: CASSLARKSTYEQYF
CDR3nt: TGTGCCAGCAGCTTGGCCAGGAAATCAACCTACGAGCAGTACTTC
len: 15
j_gene: TRBJ2-7
abundance: NA
v_gene: TRBV5-6
d_gene: NA

CDR3aa: CASSSFGRPNTEAFF
CDR3nt: TGTGCCAGCAGCTCATTCGGACGGCCGAACACTGAAGCTTTCTTT
len: 15
j_gene: TRBJ1-1
abundance: NA
v_gene: TRBV7-8
d_gene: NA

CDR3aa: CASSTLWLDRGNGYTF
CDR3nt: TGTGCCAGTAGTACCCTTTGGTTGGACAGGGGCAATGGCTACACCTTC
len: 16
j_gene: TRBJ1-2
abundance: NA
v_gene: TRBV19
d_gene: TRBD1

CDR3aa: CASSLATKNTGELFF
CDR3nt: TGTGCCAGCAGCTTGGCCACTAAAAACACCGGGGAGCTGTTTTTT
len: 15
j_gene: TRBJ2-2
abundance: once
v_gene: TRBV5-6
d_gene: NA

CDR3aa: CASSATPRGRGSYNEQFF
CDR3nt: TGTGCCAGCAGCGCAACTCCTCGGGGCAGGGGCTCCTACAATGAGCAGTTCTTC
len: 18
j_gene: TRBJ2-1
abundance: NA
v_gene: TRBV7-9
d_gene: NA

CDR3aa: CASSLNRYSYNEQFF
CDR3nt: TGTGCCAGCAGTTTGAATAGGTACTCCTACAATGAGCAGTTCTTC
len: 15
j_gene: TRBJ2-1
abundance: NA
v_gene: TRBV27
d_gene: NA

CDR3aa: CASSLEDRVGGYGYTF
CDR3nt: TGTGCCAGCAGCTTGGAAGACAGGGTCGGAGGCTATGGCTACACCTTC
len: 16
j_gene: TRBJ1-2
abundance: NA
v_gene: TRBV5-5
d_gene: TRBD1

CDR3aa: CASSLRLGGAGNEQFF
CDR3nt: TGTGCCAGCAGCTTACGTCTTGGGGGAGCGGGCAATGAGCAGTTCTTC
len: 16
j_gene: TRBJ2-1
abundance: NA
v_gene: TRBV7-2
d_gene: NA

CDR3aa: CSATRTDTQYF
CDR3nt: TGCAGTGCTACCCGCACAGATACGCAGTATTTT
len: 11
j_gene: TRBJ2-3
abundance: NA
v_gene: TRBV20-1
d_gene: NA

CDR3aa: CASSRTGGYEQYF
CDR3nt: TGTGCCAGCAGTCGGACAGGGGGCTACGAGCAGTACTTC
len: 13
j_gene: TRBJ2-7
abundance: NA
v_gene: TRBV9
d_gene: TRBD1

CDR3aa: CSARRTSGRSEQYF
CDR3nt: TGCAGCGCGAGGCGGACTAGCGGGAGATCCGAGCAGTACTTC
len: 14
j_gene: TRBJ2-7
abundance: NA
v_gene: TRBV29-1
d_gene: TRBD2

CDR3aa: CASSSRTGGTTQYF
CDR3nt: TGTGCCAGCAGCTCCAGGACAGGGGGGACGACGCAGTACTTC
len: 14
j_gene: TRBJ2-7
abundance: NA
v_gene: TRBV7-2
d_gene: TRBD1

CDR3aa: CASSLGRGIEKETQYF
CDR3nt: TGTGCCAGCAGCTTGGGCCGGGGGATAGAAAAGGAGACCCAGTACTTC
len: 16
j_gene: TRBJ2-5
abundance: NA
v_gene: TRBV5-4
d_gene: NA

CDR3aa: CASPGRTGELFF
CDR3nt: TGTGCCAGCCCAGGGCGCACCGGGGAGCTGTTTTTT
len: 12
j_gene: TRBJ2-2
abundance: few
v_gene: TRBV28
d_gene: NA

CDR3aa: CATKTSHEQYF
CDR3nt: TGTGCCACCAAGACTTCTCACGAGCAGTACTTC
len: 11
j_gene: TRBJ2-7
abundance: NA
v_gene: TRBV28
d_gene: NA

CDR3aa: CASKLGLALSSYNEQFF
CDR3nt: TGCGCCAGCAAGCTAGGGCTAGCGTTAAGCTCCTACAATGAGCAGTTCTTC
len: 17
j_gene: TRBJ2-1
abundance: NA
v_gene: TRBV10-2
d_gene: NA

CDR3aa: CASRKNVLAEAFF
CDR3nt: TGTGCCAGCAGGAAAAATGTCCTCGCTGAAGCTTTCTTT
len: 13
j_gene: TRBJ1-1
abundance: NA
v_gene: TRBV6-6
d_gene: NA

CDR3aa: CASSSTGKQYF
CDR3nt: TGTGCCAGCAGTTCAACAGGGAAACAGTACTTC
len: 11
j_gene: TRBJ2-5
abundance: once
v_gene: TRBV28
d_gene: NA

CDR3aa: CAWETGFSGNTIYF
CDR3nt: TGTGCCTGGGAGACAGGGTTCTCTGGAAACACCATATATTTT
len: 14
j_gene: TRBJ1-3
abundance: NA
v_gene: TRBV30
d_gene: TRBD1

CDR3aa: CASSYETDNSPLHF
CDR3nt: TGTGCCAGCAGTTACGAGACAGATAATTCACCCCTCCACTTT
len: 14
j_gene: TRBJ1-6
abundance: NA
v_gene: TRBV6-5
d_gene: NA

CDR3aa: CASSGRLAGVQETQYF
CDR3nt: TGTGCCAGCAGCGGTAGACTAGCGGGAGTTCAAGAGACCCAGTACTTC
len: 16
j_gene: TRBJ2-5
abundance: NA
v_gene: TRBV9
d_gene: TRBD2

CDR3aa: CASSPQVQYEQYF
CDR3nt: TGTGCCAGCAGCCCCCAAGTCCAGTACGAGCAGTACTTC
len: 13
j_gene: TRBJ2-7
abundance: NA
v_gene: TRBV11-2
d_gene: NA

CDR3aa: CASSLGHLVAAEAFF
CDR3nt: TGCGCCAGCAGCTTGGGACATCTGGTCGCGGCTGAAGCTTTCTTT
len: 15
j_gene: TRBJ1-1
abundance: NA
v_gene: TRBV5-1
d_gene: NA

CDR3aa: CASSRNNLLETESQYF
CDR3nt: TGTGCCAGTAGTCGAAATAACCTCTTAGAGACCGAAAGCCAGTACTTC
len: 16
j_gene: TRBJ2-7
abundance: once
v_gene: TRBV19
d_gene: NA

CDR3aa: CASTELAGVLNEQFF
CDR3nt: TGTGCCAGCACCGAACTAGCGGGAGTTCTGAATGAGCAGTTCTTC
len: 15
j_gene: TRBJ2-1
abundance: NA
v_gene: TRBV2
d_gene: TRBD2

CDR3aa: CASSSLVGSLAGSSYNEQFF
CDR3nt: TGTGCCAGCAGCTCCCTCGTTGGGTCGCTAGCGGGTAGCTCCTACAATGAGCAGTTCTTC
len: 20
j_gene: TRBJ2-1
abundance: NA
v_gene: TRBV7-6
d_gene: TRBD2

CDR3aa: CASSTRQGSNEQFF
CDR3nt: TGTGCCAGCAGCACCCGACAGGGGTCCAATGAGCAGTTCTTC
len: 14
j_gene: TRBJ2-1
abundance: NA
v_gene: TRBV28
d_gene: TRBD1

CDR3aa: CASSLKRTDTQYF
CDR3nt: TGTGCCAGCAGCTTAAAGCGCACAGATACGCAGTATTTT
len: 13
j_gene: TRBJ2-3
abundance: NA
v_gene: TRBV7-3
d_gene: NA

CDR3aa: CASSVDLGTPYGYTF
CDR3nt: TGTGCCAGCAGCGTAGATTTGGGGACACCCTATGGCTACACCTTC
len: 15
j_gene: TRBJ1-2
abundance: once
v_gene: TRBV9
d_gene: NA

CDR3aa: CASSRDRMGYTF
CDR3nt: TGTGCCAGCAGTCGGGACAGGATGGGATACACCTTC
len: 12
j_gene: TRBJ1-2
abundance: NA
v_gene: TRBV28
d_gene: TRBD1

CDR3aa: CASGMGSAGSSYNEQFF
CDR3nt: TGCGCCAGCGGAATGGGTTCGGCGGGATCTTCATACAATGAGCAGTTCTTC
len: 17
j_gene: TRBJ2-1
abundance: NA
v_gene: TRBV5-1
d_gene: NA

CDR3aa: CASRETGGSYNEQFF
CDR3nt: TGTGCCAGTAGAGAGACAGGGGGAAGCTACAATGAGCAGTTCTTC
len: 15
j_gene: TRBJ2-1
abundance: NA
v_gene: TRBV19
d_gene: TRBD1

CDR3aa: CASSFISAYSSYEQYF
CDR3nt: TGTGCCAGCAGCTTTATTAGCGCCTATAGCTCCTACGAGCAGTACTTC
len: 16
j_gene: TRBJ2-7
abundance: NA
v_gene: TRBV7-3
d_gene: NA

CDR3aa: CASSPGGMNTEAFF
CDR3nt: TGTGCCAGCAGCCCAGGGGGCATGAACACTGAAGCTTTCTTT
len: 14
j_gene: TRBJ1-1
abundance: NA
v_gene: TRBV28
d_gene: TRBD1

CDR3aa: CASSQGMGLAGEWMEDTQYF
CDR3nt: TGCGCCAGCAGCCAAGGGATGGGACTAGCGGGAGAATGGATGGAAGATACGCAGTATTTT
len: 20
j_gene: TRBJ2-3
abundance: NA
v_gene: TRBV4-1
d_gene: TRBD2

CDR3aa: CASSVVARTGGRAYEQYF
CDR3nt: TGTGCCAGCAGCGTAGTTGCTCGGACAGGGGGCAGGGCCTACGAGCAGTACTTC
len: 18
j_gene: TRBJ2-7
abundance: once
v_gene: TRBV9
d_gene: TRBD1

CDR3aa: CASCSAGVGETQYF
CDR3nt: TGTGCCAGCTGCTCAGCGGGAGTGGGCGAGACCCAGTACTTC
len: 14
j_gene: TRBJ2-5
abundance: NA
v_gene: TRBV27
d_gene: TRBD2

CDR3aa: CASSFLVLTEAFF
CDR3nt: TGTGCCAGCAGCTTTTTGGTGCTGACTGAAGCTTTCTTT
len: 13
j_gene: TRBJ1-1
abundance: NA
v_gene: TRBV11-2
d_gene: NA

CDR3aa: CASSPWDRETQYF
CDR3nt: TGCGCCAGCAGCCCCTGGGACAGAGAGACCCAGTACTTC
len: 13
j_gene: TRBJ2-5
abundance: NA
v_gene: TRBV5-1
d_gene: TRBD1

CDR3aa: CASSVNLRTLLNEQFF
CDR3nt: TGTGCCAGCAGCGTAAACCTCCGGACTCTCCTCAATGAGCAGTTCTTC
len: 16
j_gene: TRBJ2-1
abundance: NA
v_gene: TRBV9
d_gene: NA

CDR3aa: CASSFLGQSYEQYF
CDR3nt: TGTGCCAGCAGCTTTTTGGGACAGTCCTACGAGCAGTACTTC
len: 14
j_gene: TRBJ2-7
abundance: once
v_gene: TRBV7-9
d_gene: TRBD1

CDR3aa: CASSLVGTGFSGNTIYF
CDR3nt: TGTGCCAGCAGCTTAGTCGGTACAGGGTTCTCTGGAAACACCATATATTTT
len: 17
j_gene: TRBJ1-3
abundance: NA
v_gene: TRBV7-6
d_gene: NA